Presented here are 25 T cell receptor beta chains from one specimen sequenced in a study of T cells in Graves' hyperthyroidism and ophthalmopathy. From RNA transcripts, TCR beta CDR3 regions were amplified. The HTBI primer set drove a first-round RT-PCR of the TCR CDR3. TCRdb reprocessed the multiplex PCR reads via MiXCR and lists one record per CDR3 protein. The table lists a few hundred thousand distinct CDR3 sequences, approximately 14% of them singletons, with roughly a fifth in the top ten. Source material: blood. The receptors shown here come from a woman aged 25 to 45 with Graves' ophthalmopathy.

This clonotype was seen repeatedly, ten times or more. CDR3 sequence (DNA): TGTGCCAGCAGCCATTCGAGTTCGGATGAGCAGTTCTTC. Protein sequence: CASSHSSSDEQFF. This chain joins TRBV3-1 and TRBJ2-1, with no clear D. The CDR3 has 13 residues. V shed 3 bases and J shed 8 bases, with 11 bases lying between them. In germline, CDR1 is LGHDT, CDR2 YNNKEL (reference sequence).

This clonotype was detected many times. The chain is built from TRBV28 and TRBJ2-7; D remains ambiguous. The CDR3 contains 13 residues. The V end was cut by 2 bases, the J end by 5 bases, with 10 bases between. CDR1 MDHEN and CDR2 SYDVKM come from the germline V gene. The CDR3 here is CASSLAAMNEQYF. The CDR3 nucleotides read TGTGCCAGCAGTTTAGCGGCGATGAACGAGCAGTACTTC.

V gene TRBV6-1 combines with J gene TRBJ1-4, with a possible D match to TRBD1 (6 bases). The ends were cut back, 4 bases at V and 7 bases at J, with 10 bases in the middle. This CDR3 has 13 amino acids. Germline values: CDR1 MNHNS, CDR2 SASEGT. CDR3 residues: CASSAQGGEKLFF. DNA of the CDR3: TGTGCCAGCAGTGCACAGGGAGGTGAAAAACTGTTTTTT.

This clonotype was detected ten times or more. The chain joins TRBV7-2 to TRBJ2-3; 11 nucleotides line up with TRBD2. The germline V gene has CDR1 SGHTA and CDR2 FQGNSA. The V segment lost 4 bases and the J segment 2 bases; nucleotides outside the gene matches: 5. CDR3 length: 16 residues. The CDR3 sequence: CASSSGLAAHTDTQYF. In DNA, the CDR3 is TGTGCCAGCAGCTCGGGACTAGCGGCACACACAGATACGCAGTATTTT.

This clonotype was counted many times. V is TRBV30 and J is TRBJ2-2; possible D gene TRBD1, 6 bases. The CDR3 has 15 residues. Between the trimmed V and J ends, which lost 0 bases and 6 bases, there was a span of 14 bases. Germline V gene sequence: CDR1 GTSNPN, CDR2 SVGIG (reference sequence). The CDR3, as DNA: TGTGCCTGGAGTGTATCTCCAGGGGCGGCCGGGGAGCTGTTTTTT. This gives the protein CAWSVSPGAAGELFF.

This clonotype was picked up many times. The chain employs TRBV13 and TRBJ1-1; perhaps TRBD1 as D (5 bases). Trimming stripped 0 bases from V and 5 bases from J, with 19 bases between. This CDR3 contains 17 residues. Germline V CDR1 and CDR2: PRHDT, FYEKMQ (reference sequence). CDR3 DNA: TGTGCCAGCAGCTTAGGCTCTTTGGACATAGTGCAAACTGAAGCTTTCTTT. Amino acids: CASSLGSLDIVQTEAFF.

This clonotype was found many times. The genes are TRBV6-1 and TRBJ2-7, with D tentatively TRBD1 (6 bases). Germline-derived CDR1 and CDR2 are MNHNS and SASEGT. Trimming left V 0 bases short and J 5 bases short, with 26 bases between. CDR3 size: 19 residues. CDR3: CASSEALPPPDSLFDEQYF. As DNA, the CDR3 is TGTGCCAGCAGTGAAGCGCTCCCACCCCCGGACAGTTTATTCGACGAGCAGTACTTC.

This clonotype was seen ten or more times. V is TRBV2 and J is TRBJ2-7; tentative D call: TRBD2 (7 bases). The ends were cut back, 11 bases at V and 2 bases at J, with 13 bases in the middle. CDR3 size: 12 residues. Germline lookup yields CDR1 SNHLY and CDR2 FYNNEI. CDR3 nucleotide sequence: TGTGCCGGGGGGGACACCACCTACGAGCAGTACTTC. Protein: CAGGDTTYEQYF. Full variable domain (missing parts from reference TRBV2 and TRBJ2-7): EPEVTQTPSHQVTQMGQEVILRCVPISNHLYFYWYRQILGQKVEFLVSFYNNEISEKSEIFDDQFSVERPDGSNFTLKIRSTKLEDSAMYFCAGGDTTYEQYFGPGTRLTVT.

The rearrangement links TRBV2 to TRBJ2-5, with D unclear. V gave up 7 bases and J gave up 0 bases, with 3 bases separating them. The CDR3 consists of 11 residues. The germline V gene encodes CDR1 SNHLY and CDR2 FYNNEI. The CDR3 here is CASNNQETQYF. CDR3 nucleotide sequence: TGTGCCAGCAACAACCAAGAGACCCAGTACTTC.

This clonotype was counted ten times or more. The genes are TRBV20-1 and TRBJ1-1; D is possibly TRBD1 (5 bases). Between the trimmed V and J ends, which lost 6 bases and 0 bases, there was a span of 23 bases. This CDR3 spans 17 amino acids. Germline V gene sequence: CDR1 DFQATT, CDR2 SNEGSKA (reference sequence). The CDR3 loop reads CSAGATGRQKMNTEAFF. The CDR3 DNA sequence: TGCAGTGCCGGTGCTACGGGACGGCAAAAGATGAACACTGAAGCTTTCTTT.

CDR3 nucleotides: TGTGCCAGTAAAACCGGGACAGGTTCCGGTCAGCCCCAGCATTTT. Its translation: CASKTGTGSGQPQHF. The J gene is TRBJ1-5, the V gene TRBV19; TRBD1 aligns across 8 bases. Germline-derived CDR1 and CDR2 are LNHDA and SQIVND (reference sequence). The V gene end was trimmed by 7 bases and the J gene end by 6 bases; junction bases not matched to a gene: 11. There are 15 residues in the CDR3.

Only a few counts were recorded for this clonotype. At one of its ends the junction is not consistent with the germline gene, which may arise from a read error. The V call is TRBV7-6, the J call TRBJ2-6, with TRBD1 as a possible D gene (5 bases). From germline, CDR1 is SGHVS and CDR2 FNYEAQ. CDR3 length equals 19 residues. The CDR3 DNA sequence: TGTGCCAGCAGCTTAGCGTGGAGAGGACAATCCTCTGGGGCCGACGTCCTGACTTTC. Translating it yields CASSLAWRGQSSGADVLTF. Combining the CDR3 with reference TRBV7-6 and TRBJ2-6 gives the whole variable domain GAGVSQSPRYKVTKRGQDVALRCDPISGHVSLYWYRQALGQGPEFLTYFNYEAQQDKSGLPNDRFSAERPEGSISTLTIQRTEQRDSAMYRCASSLAWRGQSSGADVLTFGAGSRLTVL.

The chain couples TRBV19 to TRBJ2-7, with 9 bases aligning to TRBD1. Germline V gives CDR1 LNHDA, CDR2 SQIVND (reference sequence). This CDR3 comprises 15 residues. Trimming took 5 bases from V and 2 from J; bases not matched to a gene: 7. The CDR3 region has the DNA TGTGCCAGTAGTGGCCCCGGGACAGGGACCTACGAGCAGTACTTC. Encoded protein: CASSGPGTGTYEQYF.

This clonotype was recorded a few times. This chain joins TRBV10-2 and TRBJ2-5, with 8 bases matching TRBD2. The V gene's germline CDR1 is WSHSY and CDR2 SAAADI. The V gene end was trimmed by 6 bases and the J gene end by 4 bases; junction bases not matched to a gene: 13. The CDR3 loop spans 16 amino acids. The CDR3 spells CASRPGTSDWGETQYF. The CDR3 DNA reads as TGCGCCAGCAGACCCGGGACTAGTGATTGGGGAGAGACCCAGTACTTC.

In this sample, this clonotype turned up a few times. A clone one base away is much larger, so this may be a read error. The CDR3 region is CASRSPEQRGEKLFF. In nucleotides, the CDR3 is TGTGCCAGCAGGTCTCCGGAACAGAGAGGTGAAAAACTGTTTTTT. The J gene is TRBJ1-4, the V gene TRBV11-2; D is unresolved. V shed 6 bases and J shed 7 bases, with 18 bases lying between them. Germline CDR1 SGHAT, CDR2 FQNNGV. This CDR3 has 15 residues.

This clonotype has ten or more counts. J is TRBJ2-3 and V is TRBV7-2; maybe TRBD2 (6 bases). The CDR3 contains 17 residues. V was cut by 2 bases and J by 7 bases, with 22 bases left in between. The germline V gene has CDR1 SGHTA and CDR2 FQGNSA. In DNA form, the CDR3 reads TGTGCCAGCAGCTTACCGATCAGGCGGGGAAGCACGCATACGCAGTATTTT. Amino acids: CASSLPIRRGSTHTQYF.

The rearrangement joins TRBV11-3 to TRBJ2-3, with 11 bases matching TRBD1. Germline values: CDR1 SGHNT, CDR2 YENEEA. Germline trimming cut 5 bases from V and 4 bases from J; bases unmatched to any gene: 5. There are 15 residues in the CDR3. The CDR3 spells CASSRDRGAADTQYF. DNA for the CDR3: TGTGCCAGCAGCAGGGACAGGGGGGCCGCAGATACGCAGTATTTT.

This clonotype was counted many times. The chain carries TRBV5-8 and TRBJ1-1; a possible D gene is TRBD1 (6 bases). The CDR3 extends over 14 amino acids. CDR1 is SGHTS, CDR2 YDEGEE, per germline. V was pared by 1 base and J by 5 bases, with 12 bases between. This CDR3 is CASSLNREGTEAFF. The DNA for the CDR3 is TGTGCCAGCAGCTTGAACAGGGAGGGGACTGAAGCTTTCTTT.

The CDR3 nucleotides read TGTGCCAGCAGTTACGGACCGGGGGATGAGCAGTTCTTC. Its protein is CASSYGPGDEQFF. The chain has TRBV6-5 and TRBJ2-1; D might be TRBD2 (6 bases). V gave up 2 bases and J gave up 8 bases, with 10 bases separating them. From germline, CDR1 is MNHEY and CDR2 SVGAGI. This CDR3 spans 13 amino acids.

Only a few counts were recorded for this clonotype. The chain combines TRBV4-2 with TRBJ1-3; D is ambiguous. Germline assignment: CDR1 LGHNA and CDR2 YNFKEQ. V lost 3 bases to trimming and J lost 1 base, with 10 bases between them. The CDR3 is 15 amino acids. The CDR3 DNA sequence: TGTGCCAGCAGCCATGACATGCAGTCTGGAAACACCATATATTTT. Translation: CASSHDMQSGNTIYF.

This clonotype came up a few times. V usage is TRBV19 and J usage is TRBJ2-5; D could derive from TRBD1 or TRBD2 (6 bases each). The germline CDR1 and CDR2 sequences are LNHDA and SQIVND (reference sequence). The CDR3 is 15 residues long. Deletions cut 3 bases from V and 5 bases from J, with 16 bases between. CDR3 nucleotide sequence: TGTGCCAGTAGTATCCCCGGGTCCGGGGGCGAGACCCAGTACTTC. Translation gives CASSIPGSGGETQYF.

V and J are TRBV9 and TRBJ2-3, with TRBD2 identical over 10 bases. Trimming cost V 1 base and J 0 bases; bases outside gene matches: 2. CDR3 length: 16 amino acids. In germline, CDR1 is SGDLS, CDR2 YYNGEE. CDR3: CASSVSSGGSTDTQYF. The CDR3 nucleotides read TGTGCCAGCAGCGTATCTAGCGGGGGTAGCACAGATACGCAGTATTTT.

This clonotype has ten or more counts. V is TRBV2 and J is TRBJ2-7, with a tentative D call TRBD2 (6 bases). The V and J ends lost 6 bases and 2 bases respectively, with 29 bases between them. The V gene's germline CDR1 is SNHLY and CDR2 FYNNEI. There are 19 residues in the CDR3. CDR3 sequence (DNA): TGTGCCAGCAGGATGATGTTTCTAACCCGACTAGACCGAACCTACGAGCAGTACTTC. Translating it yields CASRMMFLTRLDRTYEQYF.

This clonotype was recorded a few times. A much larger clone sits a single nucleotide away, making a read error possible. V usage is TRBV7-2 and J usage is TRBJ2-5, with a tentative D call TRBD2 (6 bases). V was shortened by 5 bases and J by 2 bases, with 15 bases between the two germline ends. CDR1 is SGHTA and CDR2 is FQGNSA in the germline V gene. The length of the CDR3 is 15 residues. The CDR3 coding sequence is TGTGCCAGCAGCCGAGGTCGGAGGGGACAAGAGACCCAGTACTTC. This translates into CASSRGRRGQETQYF.

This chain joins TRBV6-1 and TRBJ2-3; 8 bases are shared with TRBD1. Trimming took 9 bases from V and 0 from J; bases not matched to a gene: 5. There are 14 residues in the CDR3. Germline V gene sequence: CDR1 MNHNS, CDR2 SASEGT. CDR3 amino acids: CASRTGISTDTQYF. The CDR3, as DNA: TGTGCCAGTCGGACAGGGATTAGCACAGATACGCAGTATTTT.